Listed below are T cell receptor beta chains from one sample, sequenced in a study of cytomegalovirus exposure and HLA in healthy donors. Sequencing used immunoSEQ multiplex PCR; TCRdb keeps in-frame clones, though not all of them. The data contain over 150,000 clones, under 85% of them singletons. Sequenced sample: PBMCs. The receptors here all came from a man aged 45-60 years in good health and CMV-seronegative. The CDR3 runs from the conserved cysteine through the conserved F or W.

v_call cdr3_aa
TRBV7-6 CASRPGQGREKLFF
TRBV7-3 CASSLRDRGGTGELFF
TRBV10-3 CAISESNTMTGIIHF
TRBV6-1 CASSMGTGYEQYF
TRBV19 CASSIGDSITDTQYF
TRBV7-3 CASSPGNPHEQYF
TRBV7-9 CASSSQKSGELFF
TRBV7-2 CASSLMDRVAYEQYF
TRBV25-1 CASSGIGTLNYGYTF
TRBV7-9 CASSLEHTATRGREQYF
TRBV28 CASSLRYTEAFF
TRBV19 CASSAGGRANEKLFF
TRBV6-5 CASSFIGQGAYEQYF
TRBV7-9 CASSLRGGPKTDTQYF
TRBV6-6 CASSDTTGGAFF
TRBV4-3 CASSQGQTRGTEAFF
TRBV12-5 CASGLVLGTNTGELFF
TRBV6-5 CASALRQRGTQYF
TRBV6-5 CASSNPGTANYGYTF
TRBV19 CASSQGQTNTEAFF
TRBV29-1 CSVRRAANYGYTF
TRBV27 CASSLLQGANQPQHF
TRBV5-1 CASSLVGEGYNSPLHF
TRBV6-5 CASTSGVGSPLHF
TRBV7-2 CASSMLAGDTQYF
TRBV18 CASTGAGKKYEQYF
TRBV4-2 CASSQDLAGARDTQYF
TRBV5-1 CASSSGQYQETQYF
TRBV7-2 CASSKRLAGTNTGELFF
TRBV21-1 CATRAPDRGWKDTEAFF
TRBV7-3 CASSLSPSLGWDTQYF
TRBV7-2 CASSLGGGVETGELFF
TRBV7-2 CASSLSYQETQYF
TRBV7-9 CSSSSRGYGYTF
TRBV5-1 CASSPRQGTNEKLFF
TRBV5-4 CASSLELAGVLEQYF
TRBV5-1 CASSPNRLAGTQETQYF
TRBV30 CAWSMPGSGGNQPQHF
TRBV7-2 CASSLAGVSSGYTF
TRBV7-9 CASSTGANQPQHF
TRBV7-9 CASSSHGTDTQYF
TRBV11-2 CASSFGQLYEQYF